In its sample, the clone carrying this T cell receptor beta chain was seen once. TCRdb keeps only in-frame clones here, not all; method: immunoSEQ multiplex PCR. The repertoire holds fewer than 250,000 clones, with 80% to 85% as singletons. This sample was taken from a study of blood T cell repertoires in COVID-19. In germline, CDR1 is SQVTM, CDR2 ANQGSEA. The CDR3 is 14 residues long. V was shortened by 3 bases and J by 2 bases, with 13 bases between the two germline ends. The chain uses TRBV29-1 and TRBJ1-2, with D uncertain. The TCR sequence derives from a man aged 25 to 40 with active or convalescent COVID-19. What was sequenced was peripheral blood. This CDR3 reads CSVDLPGKNYGYTF. The CDR3 DNA follows: TGCAGCGTTGATCTTCCCGGGAAGAACTATGGCTACACCTTC. The variable domain in full, completed from reference TRBV29-1 and TRBJ1-2, reads SAVISQKPSRDICQRGTSLTIQCQVDSQVTMMFWYRQQPGQSLTLIATANQGSEATYESGFVIDKFPISRPNLTFSTLTVSNMSPEDSSIYLCSVDLPGKNYGYTFGSGTRLTVV.